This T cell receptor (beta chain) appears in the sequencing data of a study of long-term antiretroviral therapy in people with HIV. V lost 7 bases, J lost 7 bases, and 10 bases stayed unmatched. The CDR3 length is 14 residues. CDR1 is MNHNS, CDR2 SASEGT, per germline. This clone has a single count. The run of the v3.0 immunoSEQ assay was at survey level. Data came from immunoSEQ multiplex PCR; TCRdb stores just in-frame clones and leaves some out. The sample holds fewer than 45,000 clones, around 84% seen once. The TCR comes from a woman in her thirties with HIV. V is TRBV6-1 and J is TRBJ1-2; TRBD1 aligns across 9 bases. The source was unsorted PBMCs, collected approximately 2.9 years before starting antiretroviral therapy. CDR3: CASNQNRGLSGYTF. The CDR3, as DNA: TGTGCCAGCAACCAAAACAGGGGGCTATCTGGCTACACCTTC.